This T cell receptor beta chain emerged from a study of blood T cells in healthy people across ages. Germline CDR1 is SGHRS and CDR2 is YFSETQ. CDR3 length equals 13 residues. V lost 1 base, J lost 3 bases, and 4 bases lay in between. The authors ran a second PCR of roughly 7 to 11 cycles using a sample-barcoded 5' primer and a J-beta primer mix. TCRdb re-called the 5' RACE reads with MiXCR, one entry per CDR3 protein. The data contain some 1.5 million distinct CDR3 sequences, approximately 28% of them singletons. This sequence was found in a woman in her 30s in good health. The rearrangement uses TRBV5-1 and TRBJ2-2; the D is unclear. The material sequenced was blood. The CDR3 DNA reads as TGCGCCAGCAGCTTGTACGACACCGGGGAGCTGTTTTTT. Its translation: CASSLYDTGELFF.